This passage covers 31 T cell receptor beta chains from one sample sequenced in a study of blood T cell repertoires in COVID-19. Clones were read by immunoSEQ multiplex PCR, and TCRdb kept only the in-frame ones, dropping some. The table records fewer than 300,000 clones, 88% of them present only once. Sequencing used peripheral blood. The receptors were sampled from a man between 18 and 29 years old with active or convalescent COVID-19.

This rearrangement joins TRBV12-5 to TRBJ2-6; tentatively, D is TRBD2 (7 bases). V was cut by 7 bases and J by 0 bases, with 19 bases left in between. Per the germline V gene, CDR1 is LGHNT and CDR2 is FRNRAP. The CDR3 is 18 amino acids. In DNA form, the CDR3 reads TGTGCTAGTGCCTTGGGGGGGGGCTCCGCCTCTGGGGCCAACGTCCTGACTTTC. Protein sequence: CASALGGGSASGANVLTF.

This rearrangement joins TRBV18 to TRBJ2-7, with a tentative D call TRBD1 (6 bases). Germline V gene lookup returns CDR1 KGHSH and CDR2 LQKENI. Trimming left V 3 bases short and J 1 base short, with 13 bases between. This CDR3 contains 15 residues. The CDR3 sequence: CASSPNRVLSYEQYF. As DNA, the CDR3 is TGTGCCAGCTCACCCAACAGGGTCCTTTCCTACGAGCAGTACTTC. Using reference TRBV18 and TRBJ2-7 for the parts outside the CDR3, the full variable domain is NAGVMQNPRHLVRRRGQEARLRCSPMKGHSHVYWYRQLPEEGLKFMVYLQKENIIDESGMPKERFSAEFPKEGPSILRIQQVVRGDSAAYFCASSPNRVLSYEQYFGPGTRLTVT.

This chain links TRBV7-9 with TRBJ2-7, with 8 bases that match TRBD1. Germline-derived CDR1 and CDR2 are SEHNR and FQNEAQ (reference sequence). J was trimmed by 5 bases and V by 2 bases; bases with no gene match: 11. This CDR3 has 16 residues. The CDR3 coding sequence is TGTGCCAGCAGCTTACCTACCGGGACAGGCTTTCACGAGCAGTACTTC. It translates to CASSLPTGTGFHEQYF.

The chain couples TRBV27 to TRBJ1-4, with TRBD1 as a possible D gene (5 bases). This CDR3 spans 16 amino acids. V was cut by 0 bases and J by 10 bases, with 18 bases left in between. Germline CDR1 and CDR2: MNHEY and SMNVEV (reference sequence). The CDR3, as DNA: TGTGCCAGCAGTTTATCTCCAGGGAAGGTCGGGGGAAAACTGTTTTTT. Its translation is CASSLSPGKVGGKLFF. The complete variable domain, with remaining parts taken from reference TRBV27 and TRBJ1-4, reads EAQVTQNPRYLITVTGKKLTVTCSQNMNHEYMSWYRQDPGLGLRQIYYSMNVEVTDKGDVPEGYKVSRKEKRNFPLILESPSPNQTSLYFCASSLSPGKVGGKLFFGSGTQLSVL.

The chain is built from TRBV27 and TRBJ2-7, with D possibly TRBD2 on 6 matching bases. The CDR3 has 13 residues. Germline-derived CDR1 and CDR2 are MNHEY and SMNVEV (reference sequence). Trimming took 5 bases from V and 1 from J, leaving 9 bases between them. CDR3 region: CASSAGLSYEQYF. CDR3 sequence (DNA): TGTGCCAGCAGTGCGGGGCTTTCCTACGAGCAGTACTTC.

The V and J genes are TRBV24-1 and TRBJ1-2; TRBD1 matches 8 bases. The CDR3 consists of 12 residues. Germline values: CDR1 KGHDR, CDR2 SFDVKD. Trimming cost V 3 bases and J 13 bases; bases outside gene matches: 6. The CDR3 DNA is TGTGCCACCAGTGATACCGGGACAGGCCTCACCTTC. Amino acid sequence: CATSDTGTGLTF.

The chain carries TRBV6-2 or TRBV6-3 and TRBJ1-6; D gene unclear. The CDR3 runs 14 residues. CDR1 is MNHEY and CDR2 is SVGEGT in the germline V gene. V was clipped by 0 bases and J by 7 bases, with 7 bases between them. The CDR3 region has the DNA TGTGCCAGCAGTTACTCGGGCAGGAATTCACCCCTCCACTTT. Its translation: CASSYSGRNSPLHF.

The CDR3 reads CARLPCVPDTQYF. In DNA, the CDR3 is TGTGCCAGGCTACCTTGTGTCCCAGATACGCAGTATTTT. This chain uses TRBV12-3 or TRBV12-4 with TRBJ2-3; D is ambiguous. V was cut by 9 bases and J by 4 bases, with 14 bases left in between. This CDR3 spans 13 amino acids.

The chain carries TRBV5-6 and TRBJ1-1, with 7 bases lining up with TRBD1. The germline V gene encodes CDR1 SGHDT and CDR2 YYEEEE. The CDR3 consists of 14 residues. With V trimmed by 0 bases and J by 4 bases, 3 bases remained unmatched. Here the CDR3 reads CASSLDRGSTEAFF. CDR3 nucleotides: TGTGCCAGCAGCTTGGACAGGGGATCCACTGAAGCTTTCTTT.

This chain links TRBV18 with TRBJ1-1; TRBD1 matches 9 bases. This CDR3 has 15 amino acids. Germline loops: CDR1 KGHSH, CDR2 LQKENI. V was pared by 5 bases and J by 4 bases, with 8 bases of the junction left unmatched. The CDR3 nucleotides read TGTGCCAGCTCAGCGGGGACAGGGAGGGGCACTGAAGCTTTCTTT. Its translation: CASSAGTGRGTEAFF.

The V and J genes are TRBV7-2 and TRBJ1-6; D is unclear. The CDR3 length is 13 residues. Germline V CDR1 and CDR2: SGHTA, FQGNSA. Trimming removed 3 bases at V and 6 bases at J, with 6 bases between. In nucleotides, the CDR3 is TGTGCCAGCAGCTTCGGAGTTAATTCACCCCTCCACTTT. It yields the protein CASSFGVNSPLHF.

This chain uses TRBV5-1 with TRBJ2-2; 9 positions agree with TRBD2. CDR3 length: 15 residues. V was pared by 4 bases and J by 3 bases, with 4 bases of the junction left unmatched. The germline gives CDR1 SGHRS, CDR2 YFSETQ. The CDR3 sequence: CASSPTSGDTGELFF. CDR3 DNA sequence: TGCGCCAGCAGCCCGACTAGCGGAGACACCGGGGAGCTGTTTTTT.

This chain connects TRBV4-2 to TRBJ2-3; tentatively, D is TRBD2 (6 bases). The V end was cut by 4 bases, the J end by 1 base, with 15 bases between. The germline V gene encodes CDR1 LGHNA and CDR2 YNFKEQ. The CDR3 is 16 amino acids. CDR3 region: CASSPRTTTGTDTQYF. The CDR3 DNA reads TGTGCCAGCAGCCCCCGGACTACCACCGGCACAGATACGCAGTATTTT.

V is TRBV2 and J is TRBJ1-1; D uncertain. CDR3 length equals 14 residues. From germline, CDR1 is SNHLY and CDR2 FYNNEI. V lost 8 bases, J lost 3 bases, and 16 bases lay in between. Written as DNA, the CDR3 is TGTGCCAGCCAAGCCCGAGACACACACACTGAAGCTTTCTTT. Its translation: CASQARDTHTEAFF.

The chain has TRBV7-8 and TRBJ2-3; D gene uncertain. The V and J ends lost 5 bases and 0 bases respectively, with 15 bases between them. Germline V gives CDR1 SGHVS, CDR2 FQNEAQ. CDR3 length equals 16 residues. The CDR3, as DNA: TGTGCCAGCAGCCAGTCGCTGATAGAGAGCACAGATACGCAGTATTTT. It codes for CASSQSLIESTDTQYF.

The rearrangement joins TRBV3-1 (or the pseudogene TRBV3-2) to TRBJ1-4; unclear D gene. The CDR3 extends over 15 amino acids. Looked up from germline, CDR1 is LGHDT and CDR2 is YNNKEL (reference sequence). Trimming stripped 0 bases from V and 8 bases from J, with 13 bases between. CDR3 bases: TGTGCCAGCAGCCAAGATGATCGCCTACGGGAAAAACTGTTTTTT. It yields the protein CASSQDDRLREKLFF.

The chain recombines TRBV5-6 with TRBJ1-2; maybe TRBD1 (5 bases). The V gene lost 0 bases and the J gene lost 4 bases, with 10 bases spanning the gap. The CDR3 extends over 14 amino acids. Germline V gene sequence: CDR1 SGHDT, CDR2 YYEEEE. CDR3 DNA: TGTGCCAGCAGCTTGGCCGGCAGGGCCTATGGCTACACCTTC. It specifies CASSLAGRAYGYTF.

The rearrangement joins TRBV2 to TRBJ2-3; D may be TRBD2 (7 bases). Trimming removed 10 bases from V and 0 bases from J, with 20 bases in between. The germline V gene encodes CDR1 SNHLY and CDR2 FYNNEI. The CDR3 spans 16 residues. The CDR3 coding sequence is TGTGCCATCTTGCCCGTAGGGGGGGGAAGCACAGATACGCAGTATTTT. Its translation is CAILPVGGGSTDTQYF.

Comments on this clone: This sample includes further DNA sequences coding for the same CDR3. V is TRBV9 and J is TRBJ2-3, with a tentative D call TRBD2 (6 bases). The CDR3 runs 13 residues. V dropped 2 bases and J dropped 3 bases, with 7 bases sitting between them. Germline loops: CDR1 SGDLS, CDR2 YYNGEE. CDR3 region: CASSVGGTDTQYF. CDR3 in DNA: TGTGCCAGCAGCGTGGGGGGTACAGATACGCAGTATTTT. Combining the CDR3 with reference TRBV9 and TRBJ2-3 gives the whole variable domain DSGVTQTPKHLITATGQRVTLRCSPRSGDLSVYWYQQSLDQGLQFLIQYYNGEERAKGNILERFSAQQFPDLHSELNLSSLELGDSALYFCASSVGGTDTQYFGPGTRLTVL.

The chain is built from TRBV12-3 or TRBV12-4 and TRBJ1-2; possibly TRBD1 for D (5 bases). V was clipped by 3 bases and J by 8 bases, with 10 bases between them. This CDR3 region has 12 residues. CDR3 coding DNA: TGTGCCAGCAGTTTGACGCGGGACGGCTACACCTTC. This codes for CASSLTRDGYTF.

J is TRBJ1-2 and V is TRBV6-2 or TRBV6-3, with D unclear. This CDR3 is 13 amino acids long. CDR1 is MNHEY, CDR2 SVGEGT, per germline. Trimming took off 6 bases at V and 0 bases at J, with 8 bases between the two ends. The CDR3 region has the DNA TGTGCCAGCAGCCCCACATCTAACTATGGCTACACCTTC. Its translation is CASSPTSNYGYTF.

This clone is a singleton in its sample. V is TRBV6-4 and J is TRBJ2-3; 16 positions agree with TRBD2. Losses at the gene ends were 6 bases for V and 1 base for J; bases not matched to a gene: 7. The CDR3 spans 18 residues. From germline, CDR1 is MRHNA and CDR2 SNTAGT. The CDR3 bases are TGTGCCAGCAGAGGGACTAGCGGGGGGGCCAATGGCACAGATACGCAGTATTTT. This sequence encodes CASRGTSGGANGTDTQYF.

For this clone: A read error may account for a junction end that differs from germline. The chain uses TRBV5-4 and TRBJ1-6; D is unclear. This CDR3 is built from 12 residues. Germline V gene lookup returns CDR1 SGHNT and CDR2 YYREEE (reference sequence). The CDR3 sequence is CASTPREAGKAF. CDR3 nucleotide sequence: TGTGCCAGCACCCCAAGGGAGGCGGGGAAGGCCTTT.

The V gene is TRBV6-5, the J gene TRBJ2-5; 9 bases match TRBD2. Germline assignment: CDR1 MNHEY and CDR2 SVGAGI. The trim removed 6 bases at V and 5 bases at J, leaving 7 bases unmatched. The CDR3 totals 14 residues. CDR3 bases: TGTGCCAGCAGGGCGGGACTAGCTACTGAGACCCAGTACTTC. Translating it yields CASRAGLATETQYF.

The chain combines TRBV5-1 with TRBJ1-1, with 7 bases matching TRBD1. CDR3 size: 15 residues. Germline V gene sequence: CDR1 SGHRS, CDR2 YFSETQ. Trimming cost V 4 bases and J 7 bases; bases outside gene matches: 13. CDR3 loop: CASSGETGLRGEAFF. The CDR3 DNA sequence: TGCGCCAGCAGCGGCGAGACAGGGTTAAGGGGTGAAGCTTTCTTT.

CDR3 in amino acids: CASSLESGVYNEQFF. The CDR3 DNA reads as TGTGCCAGCAGCTTAGAGAGCGGGGTTTACAATGAGCAGTTCTTC. The rearrangement links TRBV11-2 to TRBJ2-1; 7 bases are a match to TRBD2. The germline CDR1 and CDR2 sequences are SGHAT and FQNNGV. The trim removed 0 bases at V and 4 bases at J, leaving 3 bases unmatched. The CDR3 covers 15 residues.

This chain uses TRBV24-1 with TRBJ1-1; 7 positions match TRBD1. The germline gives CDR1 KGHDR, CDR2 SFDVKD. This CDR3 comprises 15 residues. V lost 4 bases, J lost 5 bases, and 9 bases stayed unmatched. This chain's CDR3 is CATSDLRQGRTEAFF. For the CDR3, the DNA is TGTGCCACCAGTGACCTTCGACAGGGAAGGACTGAAGCTTTCTTT.

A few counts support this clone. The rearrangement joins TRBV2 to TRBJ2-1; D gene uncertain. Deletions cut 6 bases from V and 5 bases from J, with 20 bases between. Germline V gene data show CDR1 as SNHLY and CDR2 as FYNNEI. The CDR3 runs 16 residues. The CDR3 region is CASRIDPRFTDNEQFF. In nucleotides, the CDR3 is TGTGCCAGCAGGATAGATCCTCGGTTTACGGACAATGAGCAGTTCTTC.

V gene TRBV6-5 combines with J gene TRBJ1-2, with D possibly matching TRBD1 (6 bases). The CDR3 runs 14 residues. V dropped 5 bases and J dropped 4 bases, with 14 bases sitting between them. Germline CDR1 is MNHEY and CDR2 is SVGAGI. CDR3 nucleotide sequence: TGTGCCAGCAGTCCAGGGGACCGGGCCTATGGCTACACCTTC. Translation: CASSPGDRAYGYTF.

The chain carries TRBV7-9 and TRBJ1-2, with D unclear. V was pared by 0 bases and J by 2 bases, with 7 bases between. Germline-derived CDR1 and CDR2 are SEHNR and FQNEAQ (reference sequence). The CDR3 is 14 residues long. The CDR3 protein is CASSLAQQNYGYTF. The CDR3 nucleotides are TGTGCCAGCAGCTTAGCGCAACAGAACTATGGCTACACCTTC.

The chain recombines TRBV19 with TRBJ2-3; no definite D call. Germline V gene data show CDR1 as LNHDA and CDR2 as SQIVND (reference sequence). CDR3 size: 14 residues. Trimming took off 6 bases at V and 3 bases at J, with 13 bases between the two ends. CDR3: CASSFMAETDTQYF. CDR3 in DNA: TGTGCCAGTAGCTTTATGGCGGAGACAGATACGCAGTATTTT.